This entry lists 17 T cell receptor beta chains sequenced from one sample in a study of identical twins. One entry per CDR3 protein, called by TCRdb with MiXCR from the 5' RACE reads. The sample lists approximately 890,000 distinct CDR3 sequences; approximately 13% were seen once. This sample was also put to use in a study of yellow fever vaccine responses in identical twins.

The material sequenced was PBMCs. The receptors stem from a woman between 18 and 29 years old in good health.

This clonotype was detected a few times. J is TRBJ1-3 and V is TRBV10-3; D gene unclear. Trimming took 6 bases from V and 4 from J, leaving 7 bases between them. The CDR3 spans 12 residues. The V gene's germline CDR1 is ENHRY and CDR2 SYGVKD. The CDR3 spells CAIRQEGNTIYF. CDR3 nucleotides: TGTGCCATCAGGCAGGAGGGAAACACCATATATTTT.

V gene TRBV7-2 combines with J gene TRBJ2-3; perhaps TRBD2 as D (6 bases). Trimming took 6 bases from V and 8 from J, leaving 24 bases between them. Per germline, CDR1 SGHTA and CDR2 FQGNSA. The CDR3 consists of 16 residues. CDR3 coding DNA: TGTGCCAGCAGTCCTTCGGGACTCGTCGACGCAGTTACGCAGTATTTT. The encoded protein is CASSPSGLVDAVTQYF. Using reference TRBV7-2 and TRBJ2-3 for the parts outside the CDR3, the full variable domain is GAGVSQSPSNKVTEKGKDVELRCDPISGHTALYWYRQSLGQGLEFLIYFQGNSAPDKSGLPSDRFSAERTGGSVSTLTIQRTQQEDSAVYLCASSPSGLVDAVTQYFGPGTRLTVL.

The CDR3 nucleotides read TGTGCCAGCAGTTCTTACGGGGTGGACGAGCAGTACGTC. Translation gives CASSSYGVDEQYV. The chain recombines TRBV12-3 or TRBV12-4 with TRBJ2-7; a possible D gene is TRBD2 (5 bases). This CDR3 spans 13 amino acids. Deletions cut 4 bases from V and 5 bases from J, with 12 bases between.

The chain is built from TRBV28 and TRBJ2-7; 9 positions agree with TRBD1. Trimming at V came to 5 bases and at J to 4 bases, leaving 3 bases not matched to a gene. Germline CDR1 and CDR2: MDHEN and SYDVKM. This CDR3 contains 13 residues. CDR3 protein: CASSTGGEYEQYV. The CDR3 DNA follows: TGTGCCAGCAGTACAGGGGGCGAGTACGAGCAGTACGTC.

This clonotype turned up a few times. The chain is built from TRBV29-1 and TRBJ1-2; D is possibly TRBD1 (5 bases). The CDR3 has 13 residues. Germline lookup yields CDR1 SQVTM and CDR2 ANQGSEA. Trimming stripped 7 bases from V and 3 bases from J, with 15 bases between. The CDR3 is CSGDFLRHYGYTF. CDR3 nucleotide sequence: TGCAGCGGGGACTTCCTCCGGCACTATGGCTACACCTTC.

The table lists this clonotype with a few counts. The J gene is TRBJ1-6, the V gene TRBV5-8, with 10 bases fitting TRBD1. The CDR3 totals 13 residues. The trim removed 5 bases at V and 10 bases at J, leaving 3 bases unmatched. Per germline, CDR1 SGHTS and CDR2 YDEGEE. The CDR3 spells CASRRTGGSPLHF. CDR3 DNA sequence: TGTGCCAGCAGGAGGACAGGGGGATCACCCCTCCACTTT.

This clonotype was observed a few times. This chain joins TRBV4-1 and TRBJ2-1; no firm D call. The germline V and J ends were trimmed by 0 bases and 9 bases, with 18 bases remaining between them. Per the germline V gene, CDR1 is MGHRA and CDR2 is YSYEKL. The CDR3 runs 16 residues. CDR3 in DNA: TGCGCCAGCAGCCAAGATCTTACTCCTTTCTTCCGTGAGCAGTTCTTC. It codes for CASSQDLTPFFREQFF.

The rearrangement joins TRBV13 to TRBJ1-6; the D gene is possibly TRBD1 (5 bases). The CDR3 runs to 13 residues. V lost 7 bases and J lost 10, with 14 bases in between. Per the germline V gene, CDR1 is PRHDT and CDR2 is FYEKMQ (reference sequence). The CDR3 nucleotides read TGTGCCAGCAAGCGGGGGGATTGGTCACCCCTCCACTTT. This sequence encodes CASKRGDWSPLHF.

V gene TRBV19 combines with J gene TRBJ2-5, with 11 bases aligning to TRBD1. V was pared by 4 bases and J by 2 bases, with 6 bases of the junction left unmatched. Germline V gene sequence: CDR1 LNHDA, CDR2 SQIVND (reference sequence). CDR3 length equals 16 residues. CDR3 DNA sequence: TGTGCCAGTAGTACCCGGACAGGGGGCCGACAAGAGACCCAGTACTTC. It yields the protein CASSTRTGGRQETQYF.

This clonotype was counted a few times. The chain carries TRBV6-1 and TRBJ2-3; 7 nucleotides align to TRBD1. The CDR3 length is 14 residues. Germline trimming cut 9 bases from V and 0 bases from J; bases unmatched to any gene: 6. Looked up from germline, CDR1 is MNHNS and CDR2 is SASEGT. This CDR3 reads CASWTGLSTDTQYF. The CDR3 DNA sequence: TGTGCCAGTTGGACAGGCCTTAGCACAGATACGCAGTATTTT.

This rearrangement joins TRBV24-1 to TRBJ2-1, with 7 bases lining up with TRBD1. V shed 5 bases and J 6 bases; nucleotides not matched to a gene: 6. The CDR3 is made up of 14 amino acids. Germline CDR1 reads KGHDR; CDR2 reads SFDVKD. In nucleotides, the CDR3 is TGTGCCACCAGTGCTTCGGCAGGGGGCAATGAGCAGTTCTTC. Amino acid sequence: CATSASAGGNEQFF.

This clonotype was seen more than once but under ten times. The chain couples TRBV7-2 to TRBJ2-2, with TRBD2 matching over 9 bases. Germline lookup yields CDR1 SGHTA and CDR2 FQGNSA. The CDR3 contains 16 residues. With V trimmed by 5 bases and J by 1 base, 5 bases remained unmatched. This CDR3 is CASSPLAGQNTGELFF. The CDR3 DNA reads TGTGCCAGCAGCCCGCTAGCGGGGCAGAACACCGGGGAGCTGTTTTTT.

The chain joins TRBV28 to TRBJ2-7; TRBD2 matches at 7 bases. The V gene end was trimmed by 4 bases and the J gene end by 4 bases; junction bases not matched to a gene: 7. Germline V gene sequence: CDR1 MDHEN, CDR2 SYDVKM. The CDR3 is 14 residues long. CDR3 loop: CASSSGGILYEQYF. In nucleotides, the CDR3 is TGTGCCAGCAGTTCGGGAGGCATCCTATACGAGCAGTACTTC. The variable domain in full, with the rest retrieved from reference TRBV28 and TRBJ2-7, is DVKVTQSSRYLVKRTGEKVFLECVQDMDHENMFWYRQDPGLGLRLIYFSYDVKMKEKGDIPEGYSVSREKKERFSLILESASTNQTSMYLCASSSGGILYEQYFGPGTRLTVT.

This clonotype showed up many times. The V and J genes are TRBV10-3 and TRBJ1-5; no clear D gene. Trimming took off 6 bases at V and 3 bases at J, with 15 bases between the two ends. The CDR3 length is 15 residues. The V gene's germline CDR1 is ENHRY and CDR2 SYGVKD. The CDR3 nucleotides are TGTGCCATCAGCCCCCGGGATACGACCAATCAGCCCCAGCATTTT. Its protein is CAISPRDTTNQPQHF.

This clonotype has only a few counts. This chain uses TRBV7-2 with TRBJ2-5; no clear D. The CDR3 is made up of 12 amino acids. Germline V gene sequence: CDR1 SGHTA, CDR2 FQGNSA. V was pared by 2 bases and J by 5 bases, with 6 bases between. CDR3 amino acids: CASSLRLETQYF. In DNA, the CDR3 is TGTGCCAGCAGCTTACGTCTTGAGACCCAGTACTTC.

The chain links TRBV11-2 to TRBJ1-2; TRBD1 matches 9 bases. Germline V gene data show CDR1 as SGHAT and CDR2 as FQNNGV. With V trimmed by 4 bases and J by 5 bases, 8 bases remained unmatched. The CDR3 is 15 residues long. CDR3 bases: TGTGCCAGCAGCTGGAGTCGGGACAGGGTTTATGGCTACACCTTC. Translating gives CASSWSRDRVYGYTF.

Only a few counts were recorded for this clonotype. This sequence joins TRBV27 and TRBJ1-2; D remains ambiguous. Germline CDR1 is MNHEY and CDR2 is SMNVEV (reference sequence). The CDR3 runs to 15 residues. The V gene lost 0 bases and the J gene lost 5 bases, with 13 bases spanning the gap. The CDR3 sequence: CASSLSTTALYGYTF. Written as DNA, the CDR3 is TGTGCCAGCAGTTTATCGACGACCGCTCTTTATGGCTACACCTTC.